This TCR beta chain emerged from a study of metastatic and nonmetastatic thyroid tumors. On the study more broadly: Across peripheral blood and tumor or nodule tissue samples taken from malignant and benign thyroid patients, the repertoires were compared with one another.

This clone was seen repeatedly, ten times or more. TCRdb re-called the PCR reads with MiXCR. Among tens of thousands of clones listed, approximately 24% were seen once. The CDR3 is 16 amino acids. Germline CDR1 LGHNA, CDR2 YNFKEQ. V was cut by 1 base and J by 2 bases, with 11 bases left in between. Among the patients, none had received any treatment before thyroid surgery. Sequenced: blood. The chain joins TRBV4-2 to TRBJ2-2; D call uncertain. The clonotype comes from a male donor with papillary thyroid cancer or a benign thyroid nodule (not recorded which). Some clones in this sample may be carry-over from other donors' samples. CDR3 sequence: CASSQAKSLNTGELFF. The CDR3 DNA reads TGTGCCAGCAGCCAAGCGAAGAGCCTCAACACCGGGGAGCTGTTTTTT.